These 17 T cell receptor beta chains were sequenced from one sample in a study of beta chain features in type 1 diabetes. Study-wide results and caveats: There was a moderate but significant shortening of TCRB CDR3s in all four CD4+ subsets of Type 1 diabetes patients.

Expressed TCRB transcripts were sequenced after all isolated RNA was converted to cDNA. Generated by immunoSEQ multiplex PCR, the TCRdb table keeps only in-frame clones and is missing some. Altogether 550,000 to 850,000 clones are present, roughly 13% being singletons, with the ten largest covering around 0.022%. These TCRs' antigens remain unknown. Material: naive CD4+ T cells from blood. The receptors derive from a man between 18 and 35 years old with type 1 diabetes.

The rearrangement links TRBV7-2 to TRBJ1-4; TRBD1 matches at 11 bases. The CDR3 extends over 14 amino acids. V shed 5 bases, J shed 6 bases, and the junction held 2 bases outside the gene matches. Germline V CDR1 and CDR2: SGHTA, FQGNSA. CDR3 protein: CASSVDRGHEKLFF. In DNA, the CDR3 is TGTGCCAGCAGCGTGGACAGGGGGCATGAAAAACTGTTTTTT. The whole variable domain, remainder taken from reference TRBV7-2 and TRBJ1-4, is GAGVSQSPSNKVTEKGKDVELRCDPISGHTALYWYRQSLGQGLEFLIYFQGNSAPDKSGLPSDRFSAERTGGSVSTLTIQRTQQEDSAVYLCASSVDRGHEKLFFGSGTQLSVL.

The CDR3 nucleotides read TGTGCCAGCAGTAGTACGACAGATCGGGCGGGTGAAGCTTTCTTT. Encoded protein: CASSSTTDRAGEAFF. V and J are TRBV28 and TRBJ1-1, with a possible D match to TRBD1 (5 bases). V shed 5 bases and J shed 7 bases, with 20 bases lying between them. Germline CDR1 MDHEN, CDR2 SYDVKM. The CDR3 runs 15 residues.

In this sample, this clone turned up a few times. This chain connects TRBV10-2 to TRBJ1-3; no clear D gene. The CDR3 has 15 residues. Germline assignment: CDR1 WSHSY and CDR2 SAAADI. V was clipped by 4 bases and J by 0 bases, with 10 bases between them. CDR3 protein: CASSGEDFSGNTIYF. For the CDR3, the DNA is TGCGCCAGCAGTGGTGAGGACTTCTCTGGAAACACCATATATTTT.

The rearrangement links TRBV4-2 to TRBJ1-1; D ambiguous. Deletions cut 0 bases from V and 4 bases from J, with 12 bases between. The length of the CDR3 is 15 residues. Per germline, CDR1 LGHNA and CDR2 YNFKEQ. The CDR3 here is CASSQDPTGGTEAFF. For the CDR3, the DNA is TGTGCCAGCAGCCAAGATCCCACCGGAGGCACTGAAGCTTTCTTT.

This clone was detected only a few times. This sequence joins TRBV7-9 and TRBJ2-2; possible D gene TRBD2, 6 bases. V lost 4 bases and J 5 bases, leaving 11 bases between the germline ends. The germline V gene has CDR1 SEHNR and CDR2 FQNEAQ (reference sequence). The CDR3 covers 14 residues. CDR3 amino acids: CASSSLAGTGELFF. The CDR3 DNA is TGTGCCAGCAGCTCCCTGGCGGGGACCGGGGAGCTGTTTTTT.

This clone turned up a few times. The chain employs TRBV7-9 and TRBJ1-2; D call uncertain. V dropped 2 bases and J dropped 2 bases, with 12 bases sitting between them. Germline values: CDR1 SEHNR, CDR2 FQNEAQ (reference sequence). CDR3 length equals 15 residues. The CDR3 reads CASSLLGRPNYGYTF. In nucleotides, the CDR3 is TGTGCCAGCAGCTTATTGGGCAGGCCGAACTATGGCTACACCTTC.

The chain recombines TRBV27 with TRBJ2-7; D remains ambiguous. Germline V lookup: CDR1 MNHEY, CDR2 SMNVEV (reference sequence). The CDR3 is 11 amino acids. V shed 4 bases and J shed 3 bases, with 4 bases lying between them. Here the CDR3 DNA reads TGTGCCAGCAGTTGGGGCTACGAGCAGTACTTC. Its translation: CASSWGYEQYF.

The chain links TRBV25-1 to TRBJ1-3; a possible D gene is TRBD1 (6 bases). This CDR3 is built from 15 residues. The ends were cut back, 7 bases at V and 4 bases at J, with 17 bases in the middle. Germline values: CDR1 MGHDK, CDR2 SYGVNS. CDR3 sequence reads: CASTPGVQGGNTIYF. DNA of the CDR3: TGTGCCAGCACCCCGGGGGTACAGGGCGGAAACACCATATATTTT. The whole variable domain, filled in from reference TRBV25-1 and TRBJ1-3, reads EADIYQTPRYLVIGTGKKITLECSQTMGHDKMYWYQQDPGMELHLIHYSYGVNSTEKGDLSSESTVSRIRTEHFPLTLESARPSHTSQYLCASTPGVQGGNTIYFGEGSWLTVV.

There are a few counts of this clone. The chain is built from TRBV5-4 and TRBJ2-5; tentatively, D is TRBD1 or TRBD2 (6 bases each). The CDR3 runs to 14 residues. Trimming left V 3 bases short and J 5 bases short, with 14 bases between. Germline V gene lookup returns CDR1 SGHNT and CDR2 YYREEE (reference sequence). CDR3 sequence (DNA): TGTGCCAGCAGCTCGATGGGGGGCCCGGAGACCCAGTACTTC. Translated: CASSSMGGPETQYF. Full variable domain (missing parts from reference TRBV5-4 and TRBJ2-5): ETGVTQSPTHLIKTRGQQVTLRCSSQSGHNTVSWYQQALGQGPQFIFQYYREEENGRGNFPPRFSGLQFPNYSSELNVNALELDDSALYLCASSSMGGPETQYFGPGTRLLVL.

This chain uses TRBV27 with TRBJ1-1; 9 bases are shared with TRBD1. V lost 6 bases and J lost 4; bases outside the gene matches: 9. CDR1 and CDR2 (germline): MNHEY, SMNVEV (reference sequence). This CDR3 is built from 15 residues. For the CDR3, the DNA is TGTGCCAGCAGCCGGGACAGGGCAAGGAGCACTGAAGCTTTCTTT. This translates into CASSRDRARSTEAFF.

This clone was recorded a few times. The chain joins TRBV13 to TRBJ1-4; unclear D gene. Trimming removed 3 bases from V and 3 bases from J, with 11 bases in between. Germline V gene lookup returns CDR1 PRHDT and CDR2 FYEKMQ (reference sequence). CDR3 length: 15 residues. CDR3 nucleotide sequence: TGTGCCAGCAGCTTGGGGAGCGGGGCTAATGAAAAACTGTTTTTT. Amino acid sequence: CASSLGSGANEKLFF.

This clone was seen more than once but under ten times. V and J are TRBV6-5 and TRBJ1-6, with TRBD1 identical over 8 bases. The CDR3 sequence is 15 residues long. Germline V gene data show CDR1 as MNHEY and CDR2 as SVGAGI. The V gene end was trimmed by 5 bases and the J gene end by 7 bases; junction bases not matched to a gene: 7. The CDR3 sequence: CASSDLDRDNSPLHF. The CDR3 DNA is TGTGCCAGCAGTGACTTGGACAGGGACAATTCACCCCTCCACTTT.

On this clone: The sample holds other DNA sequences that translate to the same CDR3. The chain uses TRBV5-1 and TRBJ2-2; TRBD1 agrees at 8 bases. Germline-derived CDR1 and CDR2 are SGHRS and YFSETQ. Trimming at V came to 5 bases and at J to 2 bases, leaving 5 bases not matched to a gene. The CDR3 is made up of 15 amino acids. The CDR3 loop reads CASSSTGVNTGELFF. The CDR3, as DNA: TGCGCCAGCAGTTCGACAGGGGTCAACACCGGGGAGCTGTTTTTT.

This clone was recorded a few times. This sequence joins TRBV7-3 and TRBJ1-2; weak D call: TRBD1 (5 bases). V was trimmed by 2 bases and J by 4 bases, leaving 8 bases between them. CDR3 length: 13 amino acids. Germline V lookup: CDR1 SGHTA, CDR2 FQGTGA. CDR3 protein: CASSLGATYGYTF. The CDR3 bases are TGTGCCAGCAGCTTAGGGGCTACCTATGGCTACACCTTC.

Here the CDR3 reads CASSPDPFGSSYEQYF. The CDR3 DNA is TGTGCCAGCAGCCCCGACCCTTTCGGGAGCTCCTACGAGCAGTACTTC. The rearrangement links TRBV9 to TRBJ2-7; D might be TRBD2 (6 bases). CDR1 and CDR2 from the germline V gene are SGDLS and YYNGEE. V was pared by 4 bases and J by 0 bases, with 17 bases between. This CDR3 spans 16 amino acids.

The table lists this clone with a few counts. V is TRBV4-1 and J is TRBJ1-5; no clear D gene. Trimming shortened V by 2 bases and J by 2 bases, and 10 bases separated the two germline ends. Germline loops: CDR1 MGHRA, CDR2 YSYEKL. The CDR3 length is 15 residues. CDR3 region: CASSQRAGGNQPQHF. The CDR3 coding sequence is TGCGCCAGCAGCCAAAGGGCCGGGGGCAATCAGCCCCAGCATTTT.

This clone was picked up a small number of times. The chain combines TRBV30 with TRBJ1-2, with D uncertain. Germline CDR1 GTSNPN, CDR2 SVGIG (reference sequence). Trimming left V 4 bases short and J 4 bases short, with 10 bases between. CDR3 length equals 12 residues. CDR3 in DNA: TGTGCCTGGACCGGGATTACCTATGGCTACACCTTC. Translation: CAWTGITYGYTF.